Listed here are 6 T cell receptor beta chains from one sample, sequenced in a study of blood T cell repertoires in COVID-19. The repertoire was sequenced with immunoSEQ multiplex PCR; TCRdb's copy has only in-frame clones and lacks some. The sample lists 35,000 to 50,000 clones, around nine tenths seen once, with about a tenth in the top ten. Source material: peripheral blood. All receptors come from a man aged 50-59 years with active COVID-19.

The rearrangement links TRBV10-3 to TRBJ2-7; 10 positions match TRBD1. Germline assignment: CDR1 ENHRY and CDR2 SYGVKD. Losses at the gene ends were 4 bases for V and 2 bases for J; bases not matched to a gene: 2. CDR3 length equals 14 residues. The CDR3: CAISGGTGAYEQYF. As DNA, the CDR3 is TGTGCCATCAGTGGTGGGACAGGGGCCTACGAGCAGTACTTC.

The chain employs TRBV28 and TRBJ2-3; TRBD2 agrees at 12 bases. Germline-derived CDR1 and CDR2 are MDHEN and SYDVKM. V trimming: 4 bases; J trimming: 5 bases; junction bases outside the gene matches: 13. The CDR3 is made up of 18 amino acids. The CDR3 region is CASSSRQGSGLAGDTQYF. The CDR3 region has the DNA TGTGCCAGCAGTTCACGGCAGGGGTCGGGACTAGCGGGAGATACGCAGTATTTT.

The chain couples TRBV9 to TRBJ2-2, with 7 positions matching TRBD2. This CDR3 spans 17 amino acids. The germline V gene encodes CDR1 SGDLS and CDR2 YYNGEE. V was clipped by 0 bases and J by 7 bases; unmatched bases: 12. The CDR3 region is CASSVEWRERIGGELFF. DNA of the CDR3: TGTGCCAGCAGCGTAGAGTGGCGGGAGAGGATCGGCGGGGAGCTGTTTTTT.

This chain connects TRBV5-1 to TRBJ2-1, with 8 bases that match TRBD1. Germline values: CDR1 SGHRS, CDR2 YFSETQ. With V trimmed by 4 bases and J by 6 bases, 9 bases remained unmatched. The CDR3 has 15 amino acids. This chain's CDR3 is CASSAGATGGNEQFF. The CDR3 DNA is TGCGCCAGCAGCGCCGGGGCCACAGGGGGCAATGAGCAGTTCTTC.

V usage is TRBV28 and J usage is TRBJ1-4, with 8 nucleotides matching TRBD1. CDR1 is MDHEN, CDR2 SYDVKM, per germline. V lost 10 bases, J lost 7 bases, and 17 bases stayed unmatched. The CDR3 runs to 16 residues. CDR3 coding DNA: TGTGCCACCAACCCATTAGTGACAGGGGTGGGTGAAAAACTGTTTTTT. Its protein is CATNPLVTGVGEKLFF.

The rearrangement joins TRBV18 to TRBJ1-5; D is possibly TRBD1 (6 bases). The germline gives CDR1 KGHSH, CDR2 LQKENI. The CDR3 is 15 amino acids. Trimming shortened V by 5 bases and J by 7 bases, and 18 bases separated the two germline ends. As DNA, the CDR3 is TGTGCCAGCTCAGAACTACAGGGAACAGGCCAGCCCCAGCATTTT. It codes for CASSELQGTGQPQHF. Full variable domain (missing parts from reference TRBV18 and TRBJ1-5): NAGVMQNPRHLVRRRGQEARLRCSPMKGHSHVYWYRQLPEEGLKFMVYLQKENIIDESGMPKERFSAEFPKEGPSILRIQQVVRGDSAAYFCASSELQGTGQPQHFGDGTRLSIL.